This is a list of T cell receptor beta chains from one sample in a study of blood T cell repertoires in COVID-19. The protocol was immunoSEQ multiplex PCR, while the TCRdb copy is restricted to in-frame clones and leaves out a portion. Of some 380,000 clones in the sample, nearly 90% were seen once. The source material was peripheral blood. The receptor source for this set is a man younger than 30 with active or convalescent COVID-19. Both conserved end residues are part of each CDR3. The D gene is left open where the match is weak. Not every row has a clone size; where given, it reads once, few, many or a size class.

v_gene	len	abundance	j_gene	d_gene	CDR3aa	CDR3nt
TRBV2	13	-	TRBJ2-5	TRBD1	CASGTGVRETQYF	TGTGCCAGCGGGACAGGGGTGCGAGAGACCCAGTACTTC
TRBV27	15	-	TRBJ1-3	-	CASSRRGQDGNTIYF	TGTGCCAGCAGCCGGCGGGGGCAGGATGGAAACACCATATATTTT
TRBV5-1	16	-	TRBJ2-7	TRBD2	CASSFGLAGGVNEQYF	TGCGCCAGCAGTTTCGGGCTAGCGGGAGGAGTGAACGAGCAGTACTTC
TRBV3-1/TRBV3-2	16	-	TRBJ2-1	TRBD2	CASSQGVSGISSEQFF	TGTGCCAGCAGCCAAGGTGTTAGCGGGATCTCTTCTGAGCAGTTCTTC
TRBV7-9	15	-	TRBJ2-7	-	CASSAPFGPSYEQYF	TGTGCCAGCAGTGCCCCCTTTGGCCCATCCTACGAGCAGTACTTC
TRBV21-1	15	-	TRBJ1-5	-	CASNLTKGQDQPQHF	TGTGCCAGCAACCTAACAAAGGGGCAAGATCAGCCCCAGCATTTT
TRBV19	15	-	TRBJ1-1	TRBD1	CASTSNRDRNTEAFF	TGTGCCAGTACCTCGAACCGGGACAGAAACACTGAAGCTTTCTTT
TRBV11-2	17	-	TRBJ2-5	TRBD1	CASSATGDGFRQETQYF	TGTGCCAGCAGCGCGACAGGGGACGGATTTAGGCAAGAGACCCAGTACTTC
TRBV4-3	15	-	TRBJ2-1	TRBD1	CASSQDRGPPNEQFF	TGCGCCAGCAGCCAAGATAGGGGGCCTCCCAATGAGCAGTTCTTC
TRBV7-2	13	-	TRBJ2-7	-	CASSAFGGDEQYF	TGTGCCAGCAGCGCCTTTGGAGGGGACGAGCAGTACTTC
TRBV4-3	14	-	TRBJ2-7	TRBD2	CASSPQREAVAQYF	TGCGCCAGCAGCCCCCAGCGGGAGGCTGTTGCGCAGTACTTC
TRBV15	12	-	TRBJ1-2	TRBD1	CATRQGYYGYTF	TGTGCCACCAGACAGGGGTACTATGGCTACACCTTC
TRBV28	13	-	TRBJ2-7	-	CASGTRLSYEQYF	TGTGCATCCGGGACACGACTCTCCTACGAGCAGTACTTC
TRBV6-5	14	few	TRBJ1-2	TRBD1	CASSRTGVGYGYTF	TGTGCCAGCAGCCGGACAGGGGTCGGCTATGGCTACACCTTC
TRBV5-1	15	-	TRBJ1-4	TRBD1	CASSWGDRGREKLFF	TGCGCCAGCAGCTGGGGGGACAGGGGTCGGGAAAAACTGTTTTTT
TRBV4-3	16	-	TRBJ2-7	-	CASSQIHTGMGYEQYF	TGCGCCAGCAGCCAAATACATACCGGGATGGGGTACGAGCAGTACTTC
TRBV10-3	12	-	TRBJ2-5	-	CAIADSADTQYF	TGTGCCATAGCTGACTCGGCTGACACCCAGTACTTC
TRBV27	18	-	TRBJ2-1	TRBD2	CASSWDRTSGGYYNEQFF	TGTGCCAGCAGTTGGGATAGGACTAGCGGGGGGTATTACAATGAGCAGTTCTTC
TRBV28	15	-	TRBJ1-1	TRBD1	CASSSRQGWDTEAFF	TGTGCCAGCAGTTCCCGACAGGGATGGGACACTGAAGCTTTCTTT
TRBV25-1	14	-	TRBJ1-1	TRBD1	CASSVSGGHTEAFF	TGTGCCAGCAGTGTCTCAGGGGGCCACACTGAAGCTTTCTTT
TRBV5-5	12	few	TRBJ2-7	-	CASSVLTYEQYF	TGTGCCAGCAGCGTACTAACTTACGAGCAGTACTTC
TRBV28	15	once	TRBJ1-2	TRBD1	CASSPLDRVLYGYTF	TGTGCCAGCAGTCCTCTGGACAGGGTTCTCTATGGCTACACCTTC
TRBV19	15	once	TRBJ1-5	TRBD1	CASSGQGRINQPQHF	TGTGCCAGTAGCGGACAGGGAAGGATCAATCAGCCCCAGCATTTT
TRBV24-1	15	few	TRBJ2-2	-	CATSVTAPNTGELFF	TGTGCCACCAGTGTGACAGCCCCGAACACCGGGGAGCTGTTTTTT
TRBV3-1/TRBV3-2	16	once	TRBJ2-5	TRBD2	CASSQVLAGGQETQYF	TGTGCCAGCAGCCAAGTCCTAGCGGGGGGACAAGAGACCCAGTACTTC
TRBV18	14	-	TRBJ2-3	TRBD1	CASSPSQGVDTQYF	TGTGCCAGCTCACCATCCCAGGGGGTAGATACGCAGTATTTT
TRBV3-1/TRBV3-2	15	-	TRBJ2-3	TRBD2	CASSPGTSGTDTQYF	TGTGCCAGCAGCCCCGGGACTAGCGGCACAGATACGCAGTATTTT
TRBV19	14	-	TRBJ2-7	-	CASSIERGPYEQYF	TGTGCCAGTAGTATAGAGCGGGGCCCCTACGAGCAGTACTTC